These 10 T cell receptor beta chains were all obtained from the same sample, sequenced in a study of blood T cell repertoires in COVID-19. Assay: immunoSEQ multiplex PCR; the TCRdb copy retains only in-frame clones and omits some. The sample has about 410,000 clones, over 75% seen once; the top ten hold 1.5% to 1.8%. What was sequenced was peripheral blood. These receptor sequences come from a woman aged 40-49 years with COVID-19, enrolled during active disease.

The J gene is TRBJ1-2, the V gene TRBV10-3; 10 bases align to TRBD1. The CDR3 is 12 amino acids. Germline CDR1 and CDR2: ENHRY and SYGVKD. The ends lost 8 bases at V and 4 bases at J; junction bases unmatched: 1. CDR3 sequence reads: CAIGDRGYGYTF. CDR3 sequence (DNA): TGTGCCATCGGGGACAGGGGCTATGGCTACACCTTC.

The chain has TRBV20-1 and TRBJ2-3; TRBD2 agrees at 9 bases. Per germline, CDR1 DFQATT and CDR2 SNEGSKA (reference sequence). J gave up 2 bases and V 3 bases, and 9 bases lay outside the gene matches. CDR3 length equals 16 residues. The chain's CDR3 is CSASNPTSGLTDTQYF. The CDR3 DNA sequence: TGCAGTGCTAGTAATCCGACTAGCGGCCTCACAGATACGCAGTATTTT.

V and J are TRBV27 and TRBJ2-1, with D perhaps TRBD1 (5 bases). Germline-derived CDR1 and CDR2 are MNHEY and SMNVEV (reference sequence). Trimming shortened V by 9 bases and J by 6 bases, and 12 bases separated the two germline ends. CDR3 length equals 12 residues. The CDR3 is CASQGRSNEQFF. In DNA form, the CDR3 reads TGTGCCAGTCAGGGCCGAAGCAATGAGCAGTTCTTC.

V usage is TRBV5-4 and J usage is TRBJ1-6, with D perhaps matching TRBD1 (6 bases). The V gene's germline CDR1 is SGHNT and CDR2 YYREEE (reference sequence). The length of the CDR3 is 16 residues. Trimming left V 4 bases short and J 0 bases short, with 11 bases between. This CDR3 reads CASSVTGSSYNSPLHF. CDR3 DNA sequence: TGTGCCAGCAGCGTTACAGGGAGCTCCTATAATTCACCCCTCCACTTT.

This chain joins TRBV6-6 and TRBJ1-3; tentatively, D is TRBD1 (5 bases). The germline V gene encodes CDR1 MNHNY and CDR2 SVGAGI (reference sequence). The CDR3 extends over 17 amino acids. V was clipped by 5 bases and J by 0 bases, with 17 bases between them. The CDR3 reads CASSPISPGLSGNTIYF. The CDR3 DNA reads TGTGCCAGCAGTCCGATATCCCCGGGACTCTCTGGAAACACCATATATTTT.

This chain links TRBV5-1 with TRBJ2-5; a possible D gene is TRBD2 (6 bases). Germline values: CDR1 SGHRS, CDR2 YFSETQ. V was cut by 1 base and J by 1 base, with 20 bases left in between. There are 18 residues in the CDR3. CDR3 in amino acids: CASSLTVSRRGVQETQYF. The CDR3 DNA sequence: TGCGCCAGCAGCTTGACTGTATCTAGGAGGGGAGTCCAAGAGACCCAGTACTTC.

The chain combines TRBV5-1 with TRBJ1-1; the match to TRBD1 covers 7 bases. V shed 0 bases and J 5 bases; nucleotides not matched to a gene: 10. CDR1 is SGHRS and CDR2 is YFSETQ in the germline V gene. CDR3 size: 16 residues. CDR3 DNA sequence: TGCGCCAGCAGCTTGGGATTCTCAGGGGGGAGGACTGAAGCTTTCTTT. This gives the protein CASSLGFSGGRTEAFF.

The gene calls are TRBV11-1 and TRBJ1-1; TRBD1 aligns across 7 bases. Unmatched junction bases numbered 6, after V lost 5 bases and J lost 6 bases. Germline V gene sequence: CDR1 SGHAT, CDR2 FQDESV (reference sequence). CDR3 length: 13 amino acids. DNA of the CDR3: TGTGCCAGCAGCCCCCGACAGGGATCTGAAGCTTTCTTT. Its protein is CASSPRQGSEAFF. Looking up the rest from reference TRBV11-1 and TRBJ1-1 gives the full variable domain: EAEVAQSPRYKITEKSQAVAFWCDPISGHATLYWYRQILGQGPELLVQFQDESVVDDSQLPKDRFSAERLKGVDSTLKIQPAELGDSAMYLCASSPRQGSEAFFGQGTRLTVV.

The genes are TRBV28 and TRBJ1-1; D ambiguous. Germline values: CDR1 MDHEN, CDR2 SYDVKM. V was shortened by 4 bases and J by 1 base, with 13 bases between the two germline ends. This CDR3 is 15 amino acids long. CDR3 nucleotide sequence: TGTGCCAGCAGTTCCCCGGGGATGGGGAACACTGAAGCTTTCTTT. Translated, it gives CASSSPGMGNTEAFF.

The chain joins TRBV2 to TRBJ1-1, with a possible D match to TRBD1 (6 bases). The V end was cut by 8 bases, the J end by 5 bases, with 12 bases between. The CDR3 is made up of 12 amino acids. Germline loops: CDR1 SNHLY, CDR2 FYNNEI. The CDR3 DNA sequence: TGTGCCAGCGGATCCCAGGGGACTGAAGCTTTCTTT. Translated: CASGSQGTEAFF.